A selection of T cell receptor beta chains follows, all from one sample in a study of shared clonotypes between healthy human individuals. The repertoire was sequenced with immunoSEQ multiplex PCR; TCRdb's copy has only in-frame clones and lacks some. The sample lists around 2,000,000 clones, approximately 95% seen once, with approximately 1.2% in the top ten. Source material: naive CD8+ T cells sorted from blood. All receptors derive from a man younger than 35 in good health. Each CDR3 is given with its conserved first and last residue. D genes are given only for firm matches. Some rows mark clone size as missing; the rest say once, few, many or name a class of expanded clone.

clone_size j_call v_call d_call cdr3_nt cdr3_aa
NA TRBJ2-7 TRBV5-8 NA TGTGCCAGCAGCTTGGGCGGACTACTCTCCTACGAGCAGTACTTC CASSLGGLLSYEQYF
few TRBJ2-2 TRBV15 NA TGTGCCACCAGCGCCCCTCAGGAGTACACCGGGGAGCTGTTTTTT CATSAPQEYTGELFF
NA TRBJ2-7 TRBV18 TRBD1 TGTGCCAGCTCACTCGGACCCGGGACAGGGGTCCAAGAGCAGTACTTC CASSLGPGTGVQEQYF
NA TRBJ2-7 TRBV6-6 TRBD1 TGTGCCAGCTCTACCGGGACAGCTATTTACGAGCAGTACTTC CASSTGTAIYEQYF
NA TRBJ1-5 TRBV27 NA TGTGCCAGCAGTTTATTGGGGGAAAATAGCAATCAGCCCCAGCATTTT CASSLLGENSNQPQHF
NA TRBJ2-5 TRBV11-2 TRBD1 TGTGCCAGCAGCTTACGGGACAGGGGGCCTGAGACCCAGTACTTC CASSLRDRGPETQYF
NA TRBJ2-2 TRBV7-9 NA TGTGCCAGCAGCCCCGTTAGTGGCCCCGGGGAGCTGTTTTTT CASSPVSGPGELFF
NA TRBJ1-5 TRBV7-9 TRBD1 TGTGCCAGCAGCCAGGGACAGGGGGATGGTCAGCCCCAGCATTTT CASSQGQGDGQPQHF
NA TRBJ2-1 TRBV9 TRBD1 TGTGCCAGCAGCGCCGAGGGGGCGCGGGATGAGCAGTTCTTC CASSAEGARDEQFF
NA TRBJ1-1 TRBV30 NA TGTGCCTGGAGTTTCGGGGTGAACACTGAAGCTTTCTTT CAWSFGVNTEAFF
NA TRBJ2-1 TRBV13 TRBD1 TGTGCCAGCAGCTGGGACAGGGTGGGCAATGAGCAGTTCTTC CASSWDRVGNEQFF
NA TRBJ2-7 TRBV21-1 NA TGTGCCAGCACCCCCAGGGGCGAACTAGCGGGGGTGGGTGAGCAGTACTTC CASTPRGELAGVGEQYF
NA TRBJ2-7 TRBV19 NA TGTGCCAGTAGTCCTTACCAGGGGTCTCCCTACGAGCAGTACTTC CASSPYQGSPYEQYF
NA TRBJ2-7 TRBV15 NA TGTGCCACCAGCAGTCGTGGAAATTCCTACGAGCAGTACTTC CATSSRGNSYEQYF
once TRBJ2-7 TRBV28 TRBD1 TGTGCCAGCAGTCGGGACAGGGGTGTGAGCGAGCAGTACTTC CASSRDRGVSEQYF
NA TRBJ1-2 TRBV4-2 NA TGTGCCAGCAGCCAAGATAGGGGGGGCGCGGTTGGCTACACCTTC CASSQDRGGAVGYTF
NA TRBJ2-3 TRBV7-9 NA TGTGCCAGCAGCTTAGTTATTGGGGGCACAGATACGCAGTATTTT CASSLVIGGTDTQYF